The 22 T cell receptor beta chains presented below share a single source sample, sequenced in a study of shared clonotypes between healthy human individuals. Method: immunoSEQ multiplex PCR; TCRdb's copy keeps in-frame clones and lacks some. Of about 1.5 million clones listed, under 99% were seen once; the top ten hold around 0.45%. Sequenced input: naive CD4+ T cells sorted from blood. Subset of the sample: CD45RA+ positively selected. The receptor source for this set is a young man in good health.

The rearrangement uses TRBV5-1 and TRBJ2-1; 7 bases fit TRBD1. V shed 4 bases, J shed 4 bases, and the junction held 2 bases outside the gene matches. There are 13 residues in the CDR3. Germline CDR1 SGHRS, CDR2 YFSETQ. In nucleotides, the CDR3 is TGCGCCAGCAGCAAGGGACAGTACAATGAGCAGTTCTTC. Translating it yields CASSKGQYNEQFF. Based on the CDR3 plus reference TRBV5-1 and TRBJ2-1, the full variable domain is KAGVTQTPRYLIKTRGQQVTLSCSPISGHRSVSWYQQTPGQGLQFLFEYFSETQRNKGNFPGRFSGRQFSNSRSEMNVSTLELGDSALYLCASSKGQYNEQFFGPGTRLTVL.

As to this clone: Other DNA sequences from this sample encode an identical CDR3 as well. The rearrangement links TRBV2 to TRBJ2-5; possibly TRBD1 for D (6 bases). The V and J ends lost 4 bases and 4 bases respectively, with 10 bases between them. CDR1 is SNHLY and CDR2 is FYNNEI in the germline V gene. The CDR3 length is 13 residues. DNA for the CDR3: TGTGCCAGCAGTGGTACAGGGTTAGAGACCCAGTACTTC. It yields the protein CASSGTGLETQYF.

The V and J genes are TRBV28 and TRBJ1-5; possible D gene TRBD1, 5 bases. The CDR3 covers 14 residues. The germline V gene encodes CDR1 MDHEN and CDR2 SYDVKM. The V end lost 6 bases, the J end lost 11 bases, and 20 bases lay between the germline ends. The CDR3 region has the DNA TGTGCCAGCAGGTCTCAGGGCCCTGGATCAGCCCAGCATTTT. Amino acid sequence: CASRSQGPGSAQHF. Looking up the rest from reference TRBV28 and TRBJ1-5 gives the full variable domain: DVKVTQSSRYLVKRTGEKVFLECVQDMDHENMFWYRQDPGLGLRLIYFSYDVKMKEKGDIPEGYSVSREKKERFSLILESASTNQTSMYLCASRSQGPGSAQHFGDGTRLSIL.

The rearrangement joins TRBV7-2 to TRBJ2-7; D possibly corresponds to TRBD2 (5 bases). Germline V lookup: CDR1 SGHTA, CDR2 FQGNSA. The ends were cut back, 5 bases at V and 7 bases at J, with 15 bases in the middle. The CDR3 runs to 13 residues. CDR3 DNA sequence: TGTGCCAGCAGCACCCAATTCGGAGGAGAGCAGTACTTC. Protein: CASSTQFGGEQYF.

Turning to this clone: At one end, the junction sequence differs from germline, possibly due to a read error. The V gene is TRBV10-3, the J gene TRBJ2-2, with 15 bases that match TRBD2. Looked up from germline, CDR1 is ENHRY and CDR2 is SYGVKD. This CDR3 is built from 18 residues. In DNA form, the CDR3 reads TGTGCCATCAGTCAGTCGGGAGGACTAGCGGGAGGGACCGGGGAGCTGTTTTTT. Protein: CAISQSGGLAGGTGELFF.

This clone was observed once. The same CDR3 also results from other DNA sequences found in this sample. V and J are TRBV28 and TRBJ1-5; D unclear. The CDR3 totals 13 residues. V shed 6 bases and J shed 1 base, with 7 bases lying between them. From germline, CDR1 is MDHEN and CDR2 SYDVKM. This CDR3 is CASSPDSNQPQHF. The CDR3 DNA follows: TGTGCCAGCAGCCCTGACAGCAATCAGCCCCAGCATTTT.

The chain couples TRBV10-2 to TRBJ1-2; D gene uncertain. Germline lookup yields CDR1 WSHSY and CDR2 SAAADI. This CDR3 has 14 residues. Trimming stripped 5 bases from V and 8 bases from J, with 18 bases between. The CDR3 DNA reads as TGCGCCAGCAGTAACATGTCGACGGTCTACGGCTACACCTTC. Its translation is CASSNMSTVYGYTF.

The chain has TRBV27 and TRBJ2-6; D not certain. V was trimmed by 6 bases and J by 0 bases, leaving 9 bases between them. CDR1 and CDR2 from the germline V gene are MNHEY and SMNVEV (reference sequence). The CDR3 contains 15 residues. CDR3 residues: CASSHFNSGANVLTF. DNA of the CDR3: TGTGCCAGCAGCCATTTTAACTCTGGGGCCAACGTCCTGACTTTC. Together with reference TRBV27 and TRBJ2-6, the CDR3 gives the full variable domain: EAQVTQNPRYLITVTGKKLTVTCSQNMNHEYMSWYRQDPGLGLRQIYYSMNVEVTDKGDVPEGYKVSRKEKRNFPLILESPSPNQTSLYFCASSHFNSGANVLTFGAGSRLTVL.

This chain connects TRBV7-9 to TRBJ2-2; TRBD2 agrees at 15 bases. Germline CDR1 and CDR2: SEHNR and FQNEAQ (reference sequence). The V segment lost 5 bases and the J segment 4 bases; nucleotides outside the gene matches: 5. CDR3 length equals 17 residues. This chain's CDR3 is CASSRTSGRAFTGELFF. CDR3 in DNA: TGTGCCAGCAGCCGGACTAGCGGGAGGGCCTTCACCGGGGAGCTGTTTTTT. The full variable domain, with the rest looked up from reference TRBV7-9 and TRBJ2-2, is DTGVSQNPRHKITKRGQNVTFRCDPISEHNRLYWYRQTLGQGPEFLTYFQNEAQLEKSRLLSDRFSAERPKGSFSTLEIQRTEQGDSAMYLCASSRTSGRAFTGELFFGEGSRLTVL.

The chain carries TRBV7-9 and TRBJ2-5; D tentatively fits TRBD1 or TRBD2 (5 bases each). Germline V gene lookup returns CDR1 SEHNR and CDR2 FQNEAQ (reference sequence). Between the trimmed V and J ends, which lost 2 bases and 10 bases, there was a span of 8 bases. This CDR3 has 11 amino acids. The CDR3 sequence: CASSLNGGQYF. CDR3 in DNA: TGTGCCAGCAGCTTAAATGGGGGCCAGTACTTC. The full variable domain, in which reference TRBV7-9 and TRBJ2-5 provide the parts outside the CDR3, is DTGVSQNPRHKITKRGQNVTFRCDPISEHNRLYWYRQTLGQGPEFLTYFQNEAQLEKSRLLSDRFSAERPKGSFSTLEIQRTEQGDSAMYLCASSLNGGQYFGPGTRLLVL.

V usage is TRBV5-1 and J usage is TRBJ2-5; D call uncertain. The CDR3 contains 14 residues. Germline CDR1 is SGHRS and CDR2 is YFSETQ. V dropped 5 bases and J dropped 3 bases, with 14 bases sitting between them. This CDR3 reads CASSQDPGEETQYF. The CDR3, as DNA: TGCGCCAGCAGTCAAGACCCTGGGGAAGAGACCCAGTACTTC.

CDR3 DNA: TGTGCCACCAGCACCGAGGGGCAGGGTCGAACCGAGCAGTACTTC. This gives the protein CATSTEGQGRTEQYF. The gene calls are TRBV15 and TRBJ2-7; possibly TRBD1 or TRBD2 for D (5 bases each). Trimming left V 4 bases short and J 6 bases short, with 19 bases between. Germline V CDR1 and CDR2: LNHNV, YYDKDF (reference sequence). The CDR3 spans 15 residues. The variable domain in full, completed from reference TRBV15 and TRBJ2-7, reads DAMVIQNPRYQVTQFGKPVTLSCSQTLNHNVMYWYQQKSSQAPKLLFHYYDKDFNNEADTPDNFQSRRPNTSFCFLDIRSPGLGDTAMYLCATSTEGQGRTEQYFGPGTRLTVT.

The rearrangement joins TRBV5-1 to TRBJ2-7; D not certain. Per the germline V gene, CDR1 is SGHRS and CDR2 is YFSETQ. The germline V and J ends were trimmed by 1 base and 7 bases, with 15 bases remaining between them. The CDR3 has 14 residues. CDR3 DNA sequence: TGCGCCAGCAGCTTGCAGGACGGAACCTTGGAGCAGTACTTC. The encoded protein is CASSLQDGTLEQYF.

The CDR3 nucleotides are TGTGCCAGCAGTTTAGGTCGAACAGGGACAGATCACGAGCAGTACTTC. This codes for CASSLGRTGTDHEQYF. V is TRBV28 and J is TRBJ2-7; 7 bases fit TRBD1. The CDR3 is made up of 16 amino acids. CDR1 is MDHEN, CDR2 SYDVKM, per germline. After removal of 2 bases from V and 5 bases from J, the junction contained 12 bases not matched to a gene.

The rearrangement joins TRBV15 to TRBJ2-5; maybe TRBD2 (7 bases). Germline V lookup: CDR1 LNHNV, CDR2 YYDKDF (reference sequence). V lost 0 bases to trimming and J lost 9 bases, with 11 bases between them. The CDR3 contains 13 residues. CDR3 amino acids: CATSRDTGGPQYF. The CDR3 DNA reads as TGTGCCACCAGCAGAGATACCGGGGGGCCCCAGTACTTC.

The chain employs TRBV7-2 and TRBJ1-5; D is ambiguous. The ends were cut back, 1 base at V and 7 bases at J, with 11 bases in the middle. The CDR3 contains 14 residues. Germline V gene lookup returns CDR1 SGHTA and CDR2 FQGNSA. CDR3 sequence (DNA): TGTGCCAGCAGCTTAGTTGACGGAGAACAGCCCCAGCATTTT. It yields the protein CASSLVDGEQPQHF.

The chain links TRBV18 to TRBJ2-7; D is unclear. The length of the CDR3 is 15 residues. The V end lost 5 bases, the J end lost 4 bases, and 18 bases lay between the germline ends. Germline CDR1 and CDR2: KGHSH and LQKENI. CDR3 protein: CASSARSSTLYEQYF. The CDR3 DNA is TGTGCCAGCTCAGCCAGGAGTTCAACCCTTTACGAGCAGTACTTC.

The chain joins TRBV5-1 to TRBJ2-1, with 8 bases identical to TRBD1. The J segment lost 5 bases and the V segment lost 6 bases, leaving 7 bases of the junction unmatched. Germline V gene lookup returns CDR1 SGHRS and CDR2 YFSETQ. CDR3 length: 14 amino acids. This chain's CDR3 is CASNRDRLNNEQFF. CDR3 in DNA: TGCGCCAGCAACCGGGACAGGCTAAACAATGAGCAGTTCTTC.

This clone was recorded once. The chain couples TRBV5-4 to TRBJ1-2, with a possible D match to TRBD1 (5 bases). Trimming pared 4 bases from V and 4 bases from J, leaving 23 bases between. CDR3 length equals 17 residues. In germline, CDR1 is SGHNT, CDR2 YYREEE (reference sequence). This CDR3 is CASSKTVTHFGGYGYTF. CDR3 in DNA: TGTGCCAGCAGCAAGACCGTGACACACTTTGGGGGCTATGGCTACACCTTC. The whole variable domain, remainder taken from reference TRBV5-4 and TRBJ1-2, is ETGVTQSPTHLIKTRGQQVTLRCSSQSGHNTVSWYQQALGQGPQFIFQYYREEENGRGNFPPRFSGLQFPNYSSELNVNALELDDSALYLCASSKTVTHFGGYGYTFGSGTRLTVV.

The chain carries TRBV5-1 and TRBJ2-1; D uncertain. The germline V gene has CDR1 SGHRS and CDR2 YFSETQ. This CDR3 spans 16 amino acids. V was pared by 1 base and J by 0 bases, with 11 bases between. CDR3 in amino acids: CASSLLPTGSYNEQFF. In DNA form, the CDR3 reads TGCGCCAGCAGCTTGTTACCGACCGGCTCCTACAATGAGCAGTTCTTC. The variable domain in full, completed from reference TRBV5-1 and TRBJ2-1, reads KAGVTQTPRYLIKTRGQQVTLSCSPISGHRSVSWYQQTPGQGLQFLFEYFSETQRNKGNFPGRFSGRQFSNSRSEMNVSTLELGDSALYLCASSLLPTGSYNEQFFGPGTRLTVL.

The CDR3 nucleotides are TGTGCCAGCGGGAGAGGAGGGTCCTACAATGAGCAGTTCTTC. Its translation is CASGRGGSYNEQFF. V and J are TRBV11-3 and TRBJ2-1, with D tentatively TRBD2 (6 bases). Per the germline V gene, CDR1 is SGHNT and CDR2 is YENEEA. The CDR3 loop spans 14 amino acids. The V and J ends lost 8 bases and 1 base respectively, with 12 bases between them.

The CDR3 loop reads CASSLVGGELIYEQYF. The CDR3 DNA reads TGTGCCAGCAGCTTAGTCGGGGGAGAGTTGATCTACGAGCAGTACTTC. The chain employs TRBV7-9 and TRBJ2-7; D perhaps matches TRBD2 (6 bases). The CDR3 is 16 amino acids. Germline V gene data show CDR1 as SEHNR and CDR2 as FQNEAQ (reference sequence). The V gene lost 1 base and the J gene lost 3 bases, with 16 bases spanning the gap.